These 24 T cell receptor beta chains originate from one sample sequenced in a study of T cell responses to AZD1222 COVID-19 vaccine. Repertoires were generated with immunoSEQ multiplex PCR, while TCRdb's copy carries only in-frame clones and drops some. The sample records under 150,000 clones, approximately 85% being singletons. The sequenced sample was peripheral blood, obtained on day 0 of AZD1222 vaccination. These receptors originate from an adult in good health.

V is TRBV11-3 and J is TRBJ2-7, with no clear D. The V and J ends lost 1 base and 0 bases respectively, with 7 bases between them. The germline CDR1 and CDR2 sequences are SGHNT and YENEEA. The CDR3 sequence is 14 residues long. The CDR3 here is CASSLGQRSYEQYF. The DNA of the CDR3 is TGTGCCAGCAGCTTAGGCCAACGCTCCTACGAGCAGTACTTC.

This clone was detected only once. This chain joins TRBV30 and TRBJ2-5; 8 bases line up with TRBD1. Germline CDR1 GTSNPN, CDR2 SVGIG (reference sequence). There are 13 residues in the CDR3. The V and J ends lost 4 bases and 11 bases, in that order; junction bases with no gene match: 12. CDR3 nucleotide sequence: TGTGCCTGGACAAAAAGGACAGGGATAAGTCAGTACTTC. It is translated as CAWTKRTGISQYF.

This chain links TRBV28 with TRBJ1-6; D is perhaps TRBD1 (5 bases). With 3 bases removed from V and 10 bases from J, the gap between germline ends came to 19 bases. Germline CDR1 reads MDHEN; CDR2 reads SYDVKM. The CDR3 totals 16 residues. The CDR3 nucleotides are TGTGCCAGCAGTTTGGGTGGGGACCAGGGCTACTCACCCCTCCACTTT. Translating it yields CASSLGGDQGYSPLHF.

The chain links TRBV2 to TRBJ1-5, with D perhaps TRBD1 (6 bases). Trimming shortened V by 3 bases and J by 5 bases, and 14 bases separated the two germline ends. The CDR3 is 15 amino acids. Germline loops: CDR1 SNHLY, CDR2 FYNNEI. The CDR3 sequence is CASSEGDTGYQPQHF. The DNA of the CDR3 is TGTGCCAGCAGTGAGGGGGACACCGGATATCAGCCCCAGCATTTT.

The CDR3 DNA reads TGTGCCTGGAGGAAACAGGTGTCCGGAAACACCATATATTTT. This translates into CAWRKQVSGNTIYF. The V gene is TRBV30, the J gene TRBJ1-3, with D perhaps matching TRBD1 (5 bases). The CDR3 has 14 residues. In germline, CDR1 is GTSNPN, CDR2 SVGIG (reference sequence). Trimming left V 3 bases short and J 4 bases short, with 13 bases between.

The rearrangement links TRBV6-5 to TRBJ1-4, with D perhaps matching TRBD1 (6 bases). The V end was cut by 5 bases, the J end by 4 bases, with 14 bases between. The germline gives CDR1 MNHEY, CDR2 SVGAGI. The CDR3 spans 15 residues. CDR3 region: CASSINRVNNEKLFF. DNA for the CDR3: TGTGCCAGCAGTATTAACAGGGTTAATAATGAAAAACTGTTTTTT.

The rearrangement uses TRBV5-1 and TRBJ1-2; TRBD1 might be the D (6 bases). CDR1 SGHRS and CDR2 YFSETQ come from the germline V gene. V was shortened by 0 bases and J by 6 bases, with 12 bases between the two germline ends. This CDR3 contains 14 residues. The CDR3 DNA reads TGCGCCAGCAGCTTGGAGCACAGGGTGGATGGCTACACCTTC. This codes for CASSLEHRVDGYTF. The full variable domain, its missing parts supplied by reference TRBV5-1 and TRBJ1-2, is KAGVTQTPRYLIKTRGQQVTLSCSPISGHRSVSWYQQTPGQGLQFLFEYFSETQRNKGNFPGRFSGRQFSNSRSEMNVSTLELGDSALYLCASSLEHRVDGYTFGSGTRLTVV.

The chain employs TRBV9 and TRBJ2-7; the match to TRBD2 covers 12 bases. Per the germline V gene, CDR1 is SGDLS and CDR2 is YYNGEE. Germline trimming cut 0 bases from V and 5 bases from J; bases unmatched to any gene: 6. This CDR3 is 16 amino acids long. The CDR3 sequence is CASSVAATSGGHEQYF. The CDR3 region has the DNA TGTGCCAGCAGCGTAGCAGCGACTAGCGGGGGTCACGAGCAGTACTTC.

This rearrangement joins TRBV19 to TRBJ1-5; a weak D match, TRBD1 (6 bases). Germline V gene sequence: CDR1 LNHDA, CDR2 SQIVND (reference sequence). The CDR3 has 17 amino acids. Between the trimmed V and J ends, which lost 3 bases and 0 bases, there was a span of 15 bases. In DNA, the CDR3 is TGTGCCAGTAGTATTATCCCCAGGGGTTATAGCAATCAGCCCCAGCATTTT. Residues: CASSIIPRGYSNQPQHF. Together with reference TRBV19 and TRBJ1-5, the CDR3 gives the full variable domain: DGGITQSPKYLFRKEGQNVTLSCEQNLNHDAMYWYRQDPGQGLRLIYYSQIVNDFQKGDIAEGYSVSREKKESFPLTVTSAQKNPTAFYLCASSIIPRGYSNQPQHFGDGTRLSIL.

V and J are TRBV19 and TRBJ2-7, with D possibly matching TRBD2 (6 bases). This CDR3 spans 16 amino acids. Germline V lookup: CDR1 LNHDA, CDR2 SQIVND (reference sequence). V dropped 9 bases and J dropped 1 base, with 22 bases sitting between them. Written as DNA, the CDR3 is TGTGCCAGCCCGCCCACGGAGGGTCAAGTATCCTACGAGCAGTACTTC. Its translation: CASPPTEGQVSYEQYF.

This chain connects TRBV15 to TRBJ2-4; the D gene is possibly TRBD1 (5 bases). Germline V lookup: CDR1 LNHNV, CDR2 YYDKDF (reference sequence). CDR3 size: 13 residues. V was trimmed by 8 bases and J by 1 base, leaving 9 bases between them. The CDR3, as DNA: TGTGCCACCGGGGCGGATGCCAAAAACATTCAGTACTTC. The encoded protein is CATGADAKNIQYF.

The chain joins TRBV12-5 to TRBJ1-3; D is uncertain. Germline loops: CDR1 LGHNT, CDR2 FRNRAP. The V gene lost 0 bases and the J gene lost 0 bases, with 12 bases spanning the gap. The CDR3 spans 17 residues. The CDR3 DNA reads TGTGCTAGTGGTTTGGTACGTCTGTCCTCCTCTGGAAACACCATATATTTT. Translation gives CASGLVRLSSSGNTIYF.

The rearrangement links TRBV5-1 to TRBJ2-5; D gene unclear. Per the germline V gene, CDR1 is SGHRS and CDR2 is YFSETQ. The V gene lost 4 bases and the J gene lost 2 bases, with 18 bases spanning the gap. The CDR3 contains 16 residues. The chain's CDR3 is CASSPDPRVGQETQYF. The CDR3 DNA reads as TGCGCCAGCAGCCCGGACCCAAGGGTAGGGCAAGAGACCCAGTACTTC.

CDR3: CASSLQGGALGETQYF. DNA for the CDR3: TGTGCCAGCAGTCTCCAGGGAGGGGCGCTCGGGGAGACCCAGTACTTC. The chain combines TRBV27 with TRBJ2-5; 7 bases map to TRBD2. The V segment lost 5 bases and the J segment 5 bases; nucleotides outside the gene matches: 14. The length of the CDR3 is 16 residues. The germline V gene encodes CDR1 MNHEY and CDR2 SMNVEV (reference sequence).

V is TRBV7-2 and J is TRBJ2-2; D perhaps matches TRBD1 (6 bases). The CDR3 length is 13 residues. V was shortened by 6 bases and J by 4 bases, with 9 bases between the two germline ends. Germline CDR1 SGHTA, CDR2 FQGNSA. In nucleotides, the CDR3 is TGTGCCAGCAGATCCAGGGGCACCGGGGAGCTGTTTTTT. It specifies CASRSRGTGELFF. Using reference TRBV7-2 and TRBJ2-2 for the parts outside the CDR3, the full variable domain is GAGVSQSPSNKVTEKGKDVELRCDPISGHTALYWYRQSLGQGLEFLIYFQGNSAPDKSGLPSDRFSAERTGGSVSTLTIQRTQQEDSAVYLCASRSRGTGELFFGEGSRLTVL.

This chain connects TRBV4-1 to TRBJ2-6; 7 bases are a match to TRBD1. V was pared by 3 bases and J by 0 bases, with 11 bases of the junction left unmatched. Germline CDR1 is MGHRA and CDR2 is YSYEKL. The CDR3 sequence is 19 residues long. CDR3 sequence (DNA): TGCGCCAGCAGCCACCCCCCCGGGGCAGGGGGCTCTGGGGCCAACGTCCTGACTTTC. It translates to CASSHPPGAGGSGANVLTF.

The V gene is TRBV27, the J gene TRBJ1-2; 9 nucleotides align to TRBD1. The CDR3 is made up of 15 amino acids. Germline loops: CDR1 MNHEY, CDR2 SMNVEV (reference sequence). With 4 bases clipped from V and 3 bases from J, the junction kept 6 bases outside the gene matches. The CDR3 nucleotides read TGTGCCAGCAGTTCCCCGACAGGGGGGGACTATGGCTACACCTTC. Amino acids: CASSSPTGGDYGYTF.

The V call is TRBV2, the J call TRBJ2-3, with 10 bases fitting TRBD2. The germline V gene encodes CDR1 SNHLY and CDR2 FYNNEI. After removal of 9 bases from V and 3 bases from J, the junction contained 6 bases not matched to a gene. This CDR3 spans 14 amino acids. Here the CDR3 DNA reads TGTGCCAGTAGCCTAGCGGGAGTGACAGATACGCAGTATTTT. Translating gives CASSLAGVTDTQYF.

This clone is a singleton in its sample. CDR3: CASSLTSGARTQYF. For the CDR3, the DNA is TGTGCCAGCAGCCTGACTAGCGGGGCGAGGACCCAGTACTTC. V usage is TRBV3-1 (or the pseudogene TRBV3-2) and J usage is TRBJ2-5; TRBD2 matches at 11 bases. Trimming removed 4 bases from V and 7 bases from J; junction bases left unmatched: 5. The CDR3 loop spans 14 amino acids. Germline CDR1 LGHDT, CDR2 YNNKEL (reference sequence).

The CDR3 loop is CASSGQVSGANVLTF. As DNA, the CDR3 is TGTGCCAGTAGCGGACAGGTGTCTGGGGCCAACGTCCTGACTTTC. V is TRBV19 and J is TRBJ2-6; 7 nucleotides agree with TRBD1. CDR1 is LNHDA, CDR2 SQIVND, per germline (reference sequence). With V trimmed by 6 bases and J by 1 base, 3 bases remained unmatched. The CDR3 sequence is 15 residues long.

This chain links TRBV14 with TRBJ2-3, with a possible D match to TRBD2 (6 bases). CDR1 and CDR2 (germline): SGHDN, FVKESK. The CDR3 is made up of 15 amino acids. V lost 0 bases, J lost 2 bases, and 9 bases lay in between. Here the CDR3 reads CASSQDAGPTDTQYF. CDR3 nucleotide sequence: TGTGCCAGCAGCCAAGACGCGGGGCCCACAGATACGCAGTATTTT.

The chain links TRBV4-2 to TRBJ2-5, with D maybe TRBD2 (5 bases). Germline assignment: CDR1 LGHNA and CDR2 YNFKEQ. Trimming stripped 4 bases from V and 2 bases from J, with 14 bases between. The CDR3 consists of 15 residues. Written as DNA, the CDR3 is TGTGCCAGCAGCCGGCTCGGAGGCGAACAAGAGACCCAGTACTTC. Protein: CASSRLGGEQETQYF.

The chain combines TRBV12-3 or TRBV12-4 with TRBJ2-1; 9 nucleotides agree with TRBD1. J gave up 15 bases and V 6 bases, and 12 bases lay outside the gene matches. This CDR3 is built from 13 residues. The CDR3 spells CASSTGTGSFRFF. The CDR3 DNA reads TGTGCCAGCAGCACCGGGACAGGGTCGTTTCGGTTCTTC.

This clone has a handful of counts. The rearrangement uses TRBV6-5 and TRBJ1-2; D possibly corresponds to TRBD1 (5 bases). The V gene's germline CDR1 is MNHEY and CDR2 SVGAGI. Trimming pared 7 bases from V and 2 bases from J, leaving 14 bases between. The CDR3 contains 14 residues. The CDR3 protein is CASKRQLSNYGYTF. CDR3 bases: TGTGCCAGCAAAAGACAGCTCTCCAACTATGGCTACACCTTC.